The 18 T cell receptor beta chains below come from one sample, sequenced in a study of early T cells in non-severe SARS-CoV-2 infection. TCRdb called the 5' RACE reads again in MiXCR, with one record for every CDR3 protein. The sample has 80,000 or so distinct CDR3 sequences; over 12% are singletons. The sequencing input was whole blood. The receptor source for this set is an adult who was a healthcare worker with PCR-confirmed SARS-CoV-2 infection or an uninfected control (not recorded which).

In this sample, this clonotype turned up a few times. The junction shows a germline mismatch at one end, possibly a read error. J is TRBJ2-3 and V is TRBV18; 8 bases align to TRBD2. The CDR3 consists of 17 residues. Germline V gene lookup returns CDR1 KGHSH and CDR2 LQKENI. CDR3 in amino acids: CASSPRGLAGSTDTQYF. As DNA, the CDR3 is TGTGCCAGCTCTCCACGCGGACTAGCTGGTAGCACAGATACGCAGTATTTT.

This clonotype occurred a few times. The V and J genes are TRBV7-8 and TRBJ2-7; D gene ambiguous. Per the germline V gene, CDR1 is SGHVS and CDR2 is FQNEAQ. Trimming stripped 7 bases from V and 3 bases from J, with 22 bases between. The CDR3 is made up of 16 amino acids. CDR3 sequence: CASTPSYLGINYEQYF. The DNA for the CDR3 is TGTGCCAGCACCCCCTCCTACCTGGGGATAAACTACGAGCAGTACTTC.

The chain uses TRBV4-1 and TRBJ2-1; 9 bases line up with TRBD2. Germline V gene sequence: CDR1 MGHRA, CDR2 YSYEKL. The CDR3 sequence is 19 residues long. The J segment lost 3 bases and the V segment lost 4 bases, leaving 16 bases of the junction unmatched. The CDR3 DNA is TGCGCCAGCAGCCCCCTGGGACTAGCCATCGTGAAACTCTACAATGAGCAGTTCTTC. It codes for CASSPLGLAIVKLYNEQFF.

This chain connects TRBV6-1 to TRBJ1-5, with 9 positions matching TRBD1. Germline V gene lookup returns CDR1 MNHNS and CDR2 SASEGT. This CDR3 is 15 amino acids long. V dropped 3 bases and J dropped 11; count of bases not matched to a gene: 11. The DNA for the CDR3 is TGTGCCAGCAGTGAGAGGCGACAGGGGGGTGTCGCCCAGCATTTT. This sequence encodes CASSERRQGGVAQHF.

This clonotype was counted only a few times. The chain employs TRBV7-9 and TRBJ1-5; D is unclear. The ends were cut back, 3 bases at V and 7 bases at J, with 10 bases in the middle. The CDR3 length is 13 residues. Germline-derived CDR1 and CDR2 are SEHNR and FQNEAQ (reference sequence). The CDR3 protein is CASSLRGGQPQHF. The DNA of the CDR3 is TGTGCCAGCAGCTTGAGAGGCGGCCAGCCCCAGCATTTT.

This chain uses TRBV7-3 with TRBJ2-5; D is tentatively TRBD1 or TRBD2 (5 bases each). The germline gives CDR1 SGHTA, CDR2 FQGTGA. The V end lost 5 bases, the J end lost 5 bases, and 15 bases lay between the germline ends. The CDR3 has 14 residues. The CDR3 DNA follows: TGTGCCAGCAGCGTTTTTGGGGGTTCGGAGACCCAGTACTTC. This gives the protein CASSVFGGSETQYF.

The sample holds many counts of this clonotype. The chain links TRBV19 to TRBJ1-3; no clear D. CDR1 is LNHDA and CDR2 is SQIVND in the germline V gene (reference sequence). V lost 9 bases and J 4 bases, leaving 16 bases between the germline ends. This CDR3 is built from 14 residues. The CDR3 protein is CASLPRSGGNTIYF. The CDR3 bases are TGTGCCAGCCTTCCCCGATCCGGGGGAAACACCATATATTTT. The whole variable domain, filled in from reference TRBV19 and TRBJ1-3, reads DGGITQSPKYLFRKEGQNVTLSCEQNLNHDAMYWYRQDPGQGLRLIYYSQIVNDFQKGDIAEGYSVSREKKESFPLTVTSAQKNPTAFYLCASLPRSGGNTIYFGEGSWLTVV.

This clonotype has ten or more counts. This chain joins TRBV6-6 and TRBJ2-3; the D is unclear. The CDR3 is 14 residues long. The V gene lost 0 bases and the J gene lost 4 bases, with 8 bases spanning the gap. Germline V gene lookup returns CDR1 MNHNY and CDR2 SVGAGI (reference sequence). The CDR3 DNA follows: TGTGCCAGCAGTTACTCGAAGGCGGCAGATACGCAGTATTTT. Translating it yields CASSYSKAADTQYF.

J is TRBJ2-7 and V is TRBV4-2, with D tentatively TRBD1 or TRBD2 (5 bases each). Trimming shortened V by 2 bases and J by 2 bases, and 13 bases separated the two germline ends. The CDR3 runs 15 residues. The germline V gene has CDR1 LGHNA and CDR2 YNFKEQ. The CDR3 sequence: CASSQPGTATYEQYF. The CDR3 DNA reads TGTGCCAGCAGCCAACCCGGGACGGCGACCTACGAGCAGTACTTC.

V usage is TRBV29-1 and J usage is TRBJ1-4; D is ambiguous. Trimming pared 4 bases from V and 4 bases from J, leaving 7 bases between. Germline V lookup: CDR1 SQVTM, CDR2 ANQGSEA. CDR3 length equals 12 residues. CDR3 bases: TGCAGCGTTGGTTCCAGTAATGAAAAACTGTTTTTT. This gives the protein CSVGSSNEKLFF.

In its sample, this clonotype was seen many times. This chain connects TRBV29-1 to TRBJ2-7; no definite D call. V was shortened by 2 bases and J by 0 bases, with 11 bases between the two germline ends. There are 14 residues in the CDR3. The germline V gene encodes CDR1 SQVTM and CDR2 ANQGSEA. CDR3: CSVEWAGHSYEQYF. CDR3 bases: TGCAGCGTTGAATGGGCAGGCCACTCCTACGAGCAGTACTTC.

This clonotype was counted ten times or more. The chain has TRBV7-2 and TRBJ2-1; 10 positions agree with TRBD2. Losses at the gene ends were 5 bases for V and 14 bases for J; bases not matched to a gene: 9. Germline V CDR1 and CDR2: SGHTA, FQGNSA. The CDR3 is made up of 13 amino acids. CDR3 bases: TGTGCCAGCAGCGCCACATCTAGCGGGAGCGAGTTCTTC. Translation: CASSATSSGSEFF.

V and J are TRBV29-1 and TRBJ2-7; D is uncertain. V was trimmed by 5 bases and J by 7 bases, leaving 21 bases between them. Looked up from germline, CDR1 is SQVTM and CDR2 is ANQGSEA. The CDR3 covers 14 residues. This CDR3 is CSVRPELHSREQYF. The DNA of the CDR3 is TGCAGCGTTCGACCGGAACTCCACTCGAGGGAGCAGTACTTC.

The V call is TRBV12-3 or TRBV12-4, the J call TRBJ2-7; 10 bases are a match to TRBD2. The CDR3 has 16 amino acids. V was clipped by 3 bases and J by 3 bases; unmatched bases: 8. In DNA, the CDR3 is TGTGCCAGCAGTTTTTCCCTAGCGGGGGATCACTACGAGCAGTACTTC. Its translation: CASSFSLAGDHYEQYF.

The sample holds many counts of this clonotype. The CDR3 spells CASSGTSTYNEQFF. The CDR3 DNA is TGTGCCAGCAGCGGGACTAGCACCTACAATGAGCAGTTCTTC. This chain uses TRBV14 with TRBJ2-1; 9 bases agree with TRBD2. CDR3 length: 14 amino acids. The trim removed 5 bases at V and 2 bases at J, leaving 1 base unmatched. The germline V gene has CDR1 SGHDN and CDR2 FVKESK.

Of note for this clonotype: At one of its ends the junction is not consistent with the germline gene, which may arise from a read error. The chain combines TRBV7-7 with TRBJ2-7; a weak D match, TRBD1 (6 bases). The CDR3 sequence is 14 residues long. Looked up from germline, CDR1 is SSHAT and CDR2 is FNYEAQ (reference sequence). The CDR3 reads CASSLGANSYEQYF. The CDR3 nucleotides are TGTGCTAGCAGCTTGGGGGCTAACTCCTACGAGCAGTACTTC.

Comments on this clonotype: Being one base from a much bigger clone, this may be a read error. The CDR3 region is CASSLLAGVVEQFF. CDR3 nucleotide sequence: TGTGCCAGCAGCCTACTAGCGGGAGTCGTGGAGCAGTTCTTC. J is TRBJ2-1 and V is TRBV12-3 or TRBV12-4, with 11 bases lining up with TRBD2. The CDR3 extends over 14 amino acids. Germline trimming cut 6 bases from V and 10 bases from J; bases unmatched to any gene: 8.

The sample holds a few counts of this clonotype. The chain is built from TRBV29-1 and TRBJ2-1; TRBD2 agrees at 8 bases. Germline V gives CDR1 SQVTM, CDR2 ANQGSEA. J lost 2 bases, V lost 0 bases, and 6 bases had no gene match. This CDR3 region has 16 residues. CDR3 protein: CSVEDSPGLAYNEQFF. The CDR3 DNA sequence: TGCAGCGTTGAAGATTCCCCGGGACTAGCCTACAATGAGCAGTTCTTC.